A selection of T cell receptor beta chains follows, all from one sample in a study of technical replicates of blood from several donors. Data came from immunoSEQ multiplex PCR; TCRdb stores just in-frame clones and leaves some out. In the table there are 75,000 to 100,000 clones, roughly 94% of which are singletons. Sequencing was performed on T cells isolated from PBMCs. All receptors derive from a human donor in good health. Both conserved end residues are part of each CDR3. The D gene is left open where the match is weak. Clone size appears in some rows only: once, few, many, or a class for an expanded clone.

J: TRBJ2-7; V: TRBV5-1; size: few; D: NA; CDR3: CASSLLRSEGEQYF; DNA: TGCGCCAGCAGCTTGTTGCGGTCAGAGGGCGAGCAGTACTTC
J: TRBJ2-1; V: TRBV2; size: NA; D: NA; CDR3: CASKSLYRTGINEQFF; DNA: TGTGCCAGCAAATCCCTTTATCGGACGGGGATCAATGAGCAGTTCTTC
J: TRBJ1-3; V: TRBV18; size: NA; D: NA; CDR3: CASSPIESGNTIYF; DNA: TGTGCCAGCTCACCAATAGAGTCTGGAAACACCATATATTTT
J: TRBJ1-5; V: TRBV6-5; size: NA; D: TRBD1; CDR3: CASSLGQEYQPQHF; DNA: TGTGCCAGCAGTCTTGGACAGGAGTATCAGCCCCAGCATTTT
J: TRBJ2-5; V: TRBV5-6; size: NA; D: TRBD1; CDR3: CASSLTGDETQYF; DNA: TGTGCCAGCAGCTTGACAGGGGATGAGACCCAGTACTTC
J: TRBJ2-5; V: TRBV25-1; size: once; D: NA; CDR3: CAVGIQETQYF; DNA: TGTGCCGTCGGGATTCAAGAGACCCAGTACTTC
J: TRBJ1-1; V: TRBV27; size: NA; D: NA; CDR3: CASSLFYRATANTEAFF; DNA: TGTGCCAGCAGTTTATTTTATAGGGCGACAGCGAACACTGAAGCTTTCTTT
J: TRBJ2-5; V: TRBV28; size: NA; D: TRBD2; CDR3: CASSSPGLAMKTQYF; DNA: TGTGCCAGCAGTTCCCCGGGACTAGCTATGAAGACCCAGTACTTC
J: TRBJ2-7; V: TRBV7-8; size: NA; D: NA; CDR3: CASSSDWLSYEQYF; DNA: TGTGCCAGCAGCTCTGACTGGCTCTCCTACGAGCAGTACTTC
J: TRBJ1-2; V: TRBV5-1; size: NA; D: NA; CDR3: CASSLGDTGHGYTF; DNA: TGCGCCAGCAGCTTGGGGGACACGGGCCATGGCTACACCTTC
J: TRBJ2-7; V: TRBV4-1; size: once; D: TRBD1; CDR3: CASSQGPGTGDEQYF; DNA: TGCGCCAGCAGCCAAGGTCCCGGGACAGGGGACGAGCAGTACTTC
J: TRBJ2-2; V: TRBV28; size: NA; D: TRBD1; CDR3: CASIPGQGAWTSGNTGELFF; DNA: TGTGCCAGCATCCCGGGACAGGGGGCTTGGACTAGCGGGAACACCGGGGAGCTGTTTTTT
J: TRBJ2-2; V: TRBV21-1; size: NA; D: NA; CDR3: CASSNPRTGGRAGELFF; DNA: TGTGCCAGCAGCAACCCCAGGACAGGGGGCCGGGCCGGGGAGCTGTTTTTT
J: TRBJ2-7; V: TRBV25-1; size: NA; D: NA; CDR3: CASSETGRPPYEQYF; DNA: TGTGCCAGCAGTGAAACAGGGCGCCCTCCCTACGAGCAGTACTTC
J: TRBJ1-2; V: TRBV29-1; size: once; D: TRBD1; CDR3: CSVTTAGTGSGGYTF; DNA: TGCAGCGTTACTACCGCTGGGACAGGGTCGGGTGGCTACACCTTC
J: TRBJ2-7; V: TRBV14; size: NA; D: TRBD1; CDR3: CASSHGWDRANYEQYF; DNA: TGTGCCAGCAGCCATGGGTGGGACAGAGCTAACTACGAGCAGTACTTC
J: TRBJ2-7; V: TRBV18; size: NA; D: TRBD1; CDR3: CASSPSRTGMNEQYF; DNA: TGTGCCAGCTCACCATCCCGGACAGGGATGAACGAGCAGTACTTC
J: TRBJ2-7; V: TRBV4-1; size: few; D: TRBD2; CDR3: CASSQVSPSGRSSPYEQYF; DNA: TGCGCCAGCAGCCAAGTGTCGCCTAGCGGGAGAAGCTCTCCCTACGAGCAGTACTTC
J: TRBJ1-1; V: TRBV19; size: NA; D: NA; CDR3: CASSREGGIRMTAFF; DNA: TGTGCCAGTAGTAGAGAGGGAGGGATAAGAATGACGGCTTTCTTT
J: TRBJ2-7; V: TRBV7-6; size: NA; D: TRBD1; CDR3: CASSLARETGFNEQYF; DNA: TGTGCCAGCAGCTTAGCGCGCGAGACAGGGTTCAACGAGCAGTACTTC
J: TRBJ2-3; V: TRBV11-3; size: NA; D: TRBD1; CDR3: CASSLGYRTGERDTQYF; DNA: TGTGCCAGCAGCTTAGGTTACCGTACAGGGGAACGGGATACGCAGTATTTT
J: TRBJ2-1; V: TRBV7-9; size: NA; D: TRBD2; CDR3: CASSSLGLVYNEQFF; DNA: TGTGCCAGCAGCTCGTTGGGACTAGTTTACAATGAGCAGTTCTTC
J: TRBJ1-4; V: TRBV18; size: NA; D: NA; CDR3: CASSPHAGAANEKLFF; DNA: TGTGCCAGCTCACCCCATGCGGGAGCCGCTAATGAAAAACTGTTTTTT
J: TRBJ1-3; V: TRBV18; size: NA; D: NA; CDR3: CASSPPSGAGNTIYF; DNA: TGTGCCAGCTCACCACCGTCGGGGGCTGGAAACACCATATATTTT
J: TRBJ1-5; V: TRBV27; size: NA; D: TRBD1; CDR3: CASKRADRDNQPQHF; DNA: TGTGCCAGCAAGAGGGCTGACAGGGACAATCAGCCCCAGCATTTT
J: TRBJ2-3; V: TRBV2; size: NA; D: NA; CDR3: CASSEPGGLVGTDTQYF; DNA: TGTGCCAGCAGTGAACCCGGGGGGCTAGTTGGCACAGATACGCAGTATTTT
J: TRBJ2-6; V: TRBV5-1; size: NA; D: TRBD1; CDR3: CASSGGQGRAGANVLTF; DNA: TGCGCCAGCAGCGGGGGACAGGGCAGGGCTGGGGCCAACGTCCTGACTTTC
J: TRBJ2-1; V: TRBV19; size: once; D: TRBD2; CDR3: CASSIGLHSGGTYNEQFF; DNA: TGTGCCAGTAGTATTGGCCTTCATAGCGGGGGAACTTACAATGAGCAGTTCTTC
J: TRBJ2-2; V: TRBV10-1; size: NA; D: TRBD2; CDR3: CASSGTSGRATGELFF; DNA: TGCGCCAGCAGTGGTACTAGCGGGAGGGCTACCGGGGAGCTGTTTTTT
J: TRBJ1-1; V: TRBV7-9; size: NA; D: NA; CDR3: CASSATGLNTEAFF; DNA: TGTGCCAGCAGCGCAACAGGACTGAACACTGAAGCTTTCTTT
J: TRBJ1-1; V: TRBV13; size: NA; D: NA; CDR3: CASRVRGGEEGEAFF; DNA: TGTGCCAGCAGGGTGCGAGGGGGGGAGGAGGGTGAAGCTTTCTTT
J: TRBJ2-7; V: TRBV11-2; size: NA; D: TRBD2; CDR3: CASSFSGWGGEQYF; DNA: TGTGCCAGCAGCTTTAGCGGGTGGGGGGGGGAGCAGTACTTC
J: TRBJ2-1; V: TRBV11-3; size: NA; D: NA; CDR3: CASSPGGAASLDEQFF; DNA: TGTGCCAGCAGCCCTGGGGGGGCGGCGTCACTGGATGAGCAGTTCTTC
J: TRBJ2-1; V: TRBV5-1; size: NA; D: TRBD2; CDR3: CASSMSSFSGGAVDEQFF; DNA: TGCGCCAGCAGCATGTCCTCCTTTAGCGGGGGGGCCGTGGATGAGCAGTTCTTC
J: TRBJ2-2; V: TRBV10-3; size: NA; D: TRBD2; CDR3: CAISKSIVEGGRNTGELFF; DNA: TGTGCCATCAGTAAGTCGATCGTTGAGGGCGGGAGGAACACCGGGGAGCTGTTTTTT
J: TRBJ2-1; V: TRBV5-4; size: NA; D: TRBD1; CDR3: CASTPQGAHREQFF; DNA: TGTGCCAGCACTCCACAGGGGGCGCACAGAGAGCAGTTCTTC
J: TRBJ1-4; V: TRBV5-1; size: NA; D: TRBD1; CDR3: CASSLDRGENEKLFF; DNA: TGCGCCAGCAGCTTAGACAGGGGGGAGAATGAAAAACTGTTTTTT
J: TRBJ2-7; V: TRBV5-1; size: NA; D: TRBD2; CDR3: CASSLGTSRLYEQYF; DNA: TGCGCCAGCAGCCTGGGGACTAGCAGACTATACGAGCAGTACTTC
J: TRBJ1-3; V: TRBV27; size: NA; D: NA; CDR3: CATMSSGNTIYF; DNA: TGTGCCACCATGAGCTCTGGAAACACCATATATTTT
J: TRBJ1-2; V: TRBV6-1; size: once; D: NA; CDR3: CASSEGQAPNYGYTF; DNA: TGTGCCAGCAGTGAAGGACAGGCCCCTAACTATGGCTACACCTTC
J: TRBJ1-2; V: TRBV27; size: NA; D: NA; CDR3: CASSLLAKGDYGYTF; DNA: TGTGCCAGCAGTTTACTCGCTAAAGGGGATTATGGCTACACCTTC
J: TRBJ2-7; V: TRBV7-2; size: NA; D: TRBD1; CDR3: CASSLGSETGREQYF; DNA: TGTGCCAGCAGCTTAGGGTCCGAGACAGGGCGGGAGCAGTACTTC
J: TRBJ2-7; V: TRBV6-5; size: NA; D: TRBD1; CDR3: CASSPTGGSYEQYF; DNA: TGTGCCAGCAGTCCTACAGGGGGATCCTACGAGCAGTACTTC
J: TRBJ2-7; V: TRBV4-1; size: NA; D: NA; CDR3: CASSQFNPGVSYEQYF; DNA: TGCGCCAGCAGCCAGTTTAACCCAGGGGTCTCCTACGAGCAGTACTTC
J: TRBJ1-6; V: TRBV5-1; size: NA; D: TRBD1; CDR3: CASSLNRDRDNSPLHF; DNA: TGCGCCAGCAGTCTCAACCGGGACAGAGATAATTCACCCCTCCACTTT
J: TRBJ1-2; V: TRBV6-1; size: NA; D: TRBD1; CDR3: CASSERQGFNYGYTF; DNA: TGTGCCAGCAGTGAAAGACAGGGTTTCAACTATGGCTACACCTTC
J: TRBJ1-2; V: TRBV25-1; size: NA; D: NA; CDR3: CASTVGPGYGYTF; DNA: TGTGCCAGCACTGTGGGGCCCGGCTATGGCTACACCTTC
J: TRBJ1-2; V: TRBV7-2; size: NA; D: NA; CDR3: CASSLTATGQVRGYTF; DNA: TGTGCCAGCAGCTTAACTGCTACAGGGCAGGTTCGAGGCTACACCTTC
J: TRBJ2-2; V: TRBV6-4; size: NA; D: NA; CDR3: CASSDIGQGIGELFF; DNA: TGTGCCAGCAGTGACATCGGGCAGGGAATCGGGGAGCTGTTTTTT
J: TRBJ2-1; V: TRBV11-2; size: NA; D: TRBD2; CDR3: CASSEGLAGDNEQFF; DNA: TGTGCCAGCAGCGAGGGACTAGCGGGGGACAATGAGCAGTTCTTC
J: TRBJ1-4; V: TRBV19; size: NA; D: TRBD1; CDR3: CASRDRYTGDYEKLFF; DNA: TGTGCCAGTAGGGATCGCTACACAGGGGATTATGAAAAACTGTTTTTT
J: TRBJ1-5; V: TRBV19; size: NA; D: TRBD1; CDR3: CASSVRQGLGQPQHF; DNA: TGTGCCAGTAGTGTTAGACAGGGGTTGGGTCAGCCCCAGCATTTT